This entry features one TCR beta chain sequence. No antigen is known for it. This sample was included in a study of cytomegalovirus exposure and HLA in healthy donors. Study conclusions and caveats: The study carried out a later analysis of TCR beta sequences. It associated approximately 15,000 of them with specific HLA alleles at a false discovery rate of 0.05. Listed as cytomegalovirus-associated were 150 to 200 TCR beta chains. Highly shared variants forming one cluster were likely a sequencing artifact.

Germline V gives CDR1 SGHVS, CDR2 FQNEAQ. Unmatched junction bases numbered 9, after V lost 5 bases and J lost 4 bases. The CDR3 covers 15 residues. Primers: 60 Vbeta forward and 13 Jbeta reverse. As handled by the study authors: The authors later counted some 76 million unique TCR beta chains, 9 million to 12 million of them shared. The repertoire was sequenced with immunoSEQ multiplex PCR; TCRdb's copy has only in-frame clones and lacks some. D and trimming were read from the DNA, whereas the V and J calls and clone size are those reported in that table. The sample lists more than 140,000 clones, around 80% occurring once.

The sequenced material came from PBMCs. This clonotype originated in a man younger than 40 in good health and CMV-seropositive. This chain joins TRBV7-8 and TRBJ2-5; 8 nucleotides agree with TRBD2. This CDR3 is CASSGGRLAGETQYF. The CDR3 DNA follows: TGTGCCAGCAGCGGAGGGCGGCTAGCGGGAGAGACCCAGTACTTC.